The sequence of this TCR beta chain was determined in a study of blood T cell repertoires in COVID-19 (TCRdb year 2020). Turning to the overall study: Collaborator samples came from the United States, Italy and Spain and covered acute and convalescent phases of COVID-19. Sample metadata almost always included a de-identified subject ID, COVID-19 status, age in years and sex. Where HLA class I and class II types were available, the types were taken from metadata supplied by the sample provider, not from assay-based typing. Deeply sampled blood TCRbeta repertoires from subjects exposed to, actively infected with, or recovered from COVID-19 were included in the dataset. A freely available public database, intended as a resource for researchers studying the immune response to SARS-CoV-2, is where the repertoires were released. The prospective study material was composed of cDNA or gDNA derived from T cells, B-cell-depleted T cells, or PBMCs. Samples came from the ongoing ImmuneRACE study (first 160 participants) plus 1,254 subjects from 6 global collaborators.

Overall results and qualifications from the work: How much clinical and demographic metadata was included differed by source and by participant, and the metadata was provided uncurated.

V was cut back by 0 bases and J by 4 bases, leaving a gap of 12 bases between them. Its CDR3 holds 15 amino acids, cysteine through phenylalanine. Left in the record is the CDR3 DNA by itself, 45 bases read in frame from the first base. CDR1 LGHNA and CDR2 YNFKEQ are derived from the germline V gene. The immunoSEQ Assay, a bias-controlled multiplex PCR, was used to amplify TCRbeta CDR3 regions from genomic DNA. Per the source publication's procedure: Within the assay, amplification of reference gene primers was used to estimate how many nucleated cells each sample contained. To quantify the absolute abundance of each unique TCRbeta CDR3 rearrangement, sequence reads were collapsed and filtered. For each sample, productive Simpson clonality was calculated by taking the square root of Simpson's diversity index across productive rearrangements. The clones in this table, taken by TCRdb from immuneACCESS, are in-frame only. Not every clone is retained; where verified, under half of the shortfall comes from an unresolved V gene, and the cause of the rest is unknown. D and trimming come from the DNA, and the V and J calls and clone size come from that table. This sample is represented by approximately 290,000 clones; roughly 89% of them were singletons. The ten largest make up roughly 10% of the sample.

About this clone: Its recognized antigen is unknown. No per-base quality is available; no much larger clone lies one base away.

At one collaborating source in Seattle, patients were enrolled during active infection and were followed longitudinally through the course of disease. Each collaborating institution followed its own protocols to collect whole blood in K2EDTA tubes. For TCRbeta analysis, collaborators shipped samples as frozen whole blood, isolated PBMCs, or DNA extracted from either of those sample types. The chain couples TRBV4-2 to TRBJ1-2, with the D gene uncertain. The sequencing input was peripheral blood. This clonotype was obtained from a woman under 40 with COVID-19, enrolled during active disease. The bases are TGTGCCAGCAGCCAAGATGCTGGCGGATCCTATGGCTACACCTTC. Its protein reads: CASSQDAGGSYGYTF.